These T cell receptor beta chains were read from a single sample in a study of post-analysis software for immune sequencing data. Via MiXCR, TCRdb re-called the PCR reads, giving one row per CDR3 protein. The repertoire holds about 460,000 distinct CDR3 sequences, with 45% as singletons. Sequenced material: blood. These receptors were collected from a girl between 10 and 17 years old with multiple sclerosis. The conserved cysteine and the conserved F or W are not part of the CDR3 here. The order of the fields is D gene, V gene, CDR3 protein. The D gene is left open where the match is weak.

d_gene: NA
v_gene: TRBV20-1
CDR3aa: SAFPRAGSYNEQF

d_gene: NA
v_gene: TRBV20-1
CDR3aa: SATAGLRVGEQY

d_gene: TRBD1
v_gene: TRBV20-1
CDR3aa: SASRQGRGYT

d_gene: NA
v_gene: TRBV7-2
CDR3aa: ASRMEGTDPYEQY

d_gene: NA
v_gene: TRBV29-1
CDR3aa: SVEYRVTVGGNEQF

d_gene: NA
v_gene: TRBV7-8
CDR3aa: ASSLALSASNEQF

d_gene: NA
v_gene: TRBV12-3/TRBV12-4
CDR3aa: ASSFAPSNQPQH

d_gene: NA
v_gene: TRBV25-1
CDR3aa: ASSETQGSTDTQY

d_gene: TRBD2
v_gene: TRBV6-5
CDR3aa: ASRTSGYEQY

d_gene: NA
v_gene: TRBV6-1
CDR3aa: ASSVDGSYNEQF

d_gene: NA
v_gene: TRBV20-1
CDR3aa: SAAETVVNYGYT

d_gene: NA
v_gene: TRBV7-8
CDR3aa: ASSLGGPSQWNEQF

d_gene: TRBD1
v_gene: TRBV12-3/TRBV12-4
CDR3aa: ARSDPGTAGANVLT

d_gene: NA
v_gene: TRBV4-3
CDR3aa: ASSQDLAGLAEQF

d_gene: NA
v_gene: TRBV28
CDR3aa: ASSFLSGPDTQY

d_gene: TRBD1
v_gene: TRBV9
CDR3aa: ASSVSTGDSYNSPLH

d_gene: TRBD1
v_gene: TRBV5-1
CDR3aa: ASSLLQGYVYEQF

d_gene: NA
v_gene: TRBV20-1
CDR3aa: SASQGGDQPQH

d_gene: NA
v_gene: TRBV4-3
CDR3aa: ASSQEWGQGRGYT

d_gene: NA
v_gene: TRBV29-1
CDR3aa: SVEVVKETQY

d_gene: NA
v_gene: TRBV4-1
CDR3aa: ASSQFLDSTDTQY

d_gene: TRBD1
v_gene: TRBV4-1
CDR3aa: ASSFRDRVGEQY

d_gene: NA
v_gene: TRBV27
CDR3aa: ASSRRLVGGGPYEQY

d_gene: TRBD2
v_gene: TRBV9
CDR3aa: ASSVIGGRASYNEQF

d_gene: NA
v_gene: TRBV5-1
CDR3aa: ASSLGIASTDTQY

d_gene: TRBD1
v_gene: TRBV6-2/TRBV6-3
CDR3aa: ASSSPLHPGQGFDEQF